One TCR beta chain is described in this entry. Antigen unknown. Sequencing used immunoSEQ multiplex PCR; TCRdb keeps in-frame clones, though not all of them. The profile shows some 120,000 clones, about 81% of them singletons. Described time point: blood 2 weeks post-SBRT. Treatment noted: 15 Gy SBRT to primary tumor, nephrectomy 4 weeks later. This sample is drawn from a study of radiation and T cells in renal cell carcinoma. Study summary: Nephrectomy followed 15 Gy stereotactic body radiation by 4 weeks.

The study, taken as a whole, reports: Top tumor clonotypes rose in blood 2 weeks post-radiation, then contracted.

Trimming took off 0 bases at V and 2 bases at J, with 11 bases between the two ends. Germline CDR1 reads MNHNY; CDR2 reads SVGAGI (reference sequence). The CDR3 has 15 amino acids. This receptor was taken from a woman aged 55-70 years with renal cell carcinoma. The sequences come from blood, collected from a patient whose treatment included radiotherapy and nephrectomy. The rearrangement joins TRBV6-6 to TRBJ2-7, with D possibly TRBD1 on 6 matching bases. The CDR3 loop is CASSYSRTETYEQYF. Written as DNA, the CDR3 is TGTGCCAGCAGTTACTCGAGGACAGAGACCTACGAGCAGTACTTC.